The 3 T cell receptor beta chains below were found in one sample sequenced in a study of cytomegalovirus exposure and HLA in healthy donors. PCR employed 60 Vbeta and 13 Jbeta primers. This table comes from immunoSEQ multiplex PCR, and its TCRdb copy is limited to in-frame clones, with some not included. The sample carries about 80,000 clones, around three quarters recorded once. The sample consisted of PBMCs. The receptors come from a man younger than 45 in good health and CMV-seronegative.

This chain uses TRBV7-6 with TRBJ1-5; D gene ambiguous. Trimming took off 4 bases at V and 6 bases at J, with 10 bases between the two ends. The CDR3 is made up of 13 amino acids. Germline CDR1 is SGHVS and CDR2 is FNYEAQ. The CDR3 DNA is TGTGCCAGCAGCTCAGGCCGGGGTCAGCCCCAGCATTTT. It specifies CASSSGRGQPQHF.

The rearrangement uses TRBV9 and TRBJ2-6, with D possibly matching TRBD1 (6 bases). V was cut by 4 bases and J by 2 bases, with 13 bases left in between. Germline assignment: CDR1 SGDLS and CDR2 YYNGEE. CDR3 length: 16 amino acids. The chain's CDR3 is CASSPRGDTGANVLTF. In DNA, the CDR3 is TGTGCCAGCAGCCCCAGGGGAGATACTGGGGCCAACGTCCTGACTTTC.

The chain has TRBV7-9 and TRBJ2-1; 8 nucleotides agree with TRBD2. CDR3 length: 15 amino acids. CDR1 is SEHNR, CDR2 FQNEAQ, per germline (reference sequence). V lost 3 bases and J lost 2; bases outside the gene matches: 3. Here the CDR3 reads CASSLSGGTYNEQFF. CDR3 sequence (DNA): TGTGCCAGCAGCTTGAGCGGGGGTACCTACAATGAGCAGTTCTTC.